What follows is one T cell receptor beta chain and its context. TCRdb used MiXCR to reprocess the 5' RACE reads, holding one entry per CDR3 protein. The top ten clones hold around 2.5% of a sample with about 61,000 distinct CDR3 sequences, around 30% of them seen once. The CDR3 runs 14 residues. CDR1 is SQVTM and CDR2 is ANQGSEA in the germline V gene. Trimming pared 2 bases from V and 7 bases from J, leaving 16 bases between. Sequenced material: tumor-infiltrating naive CD4+ T cells sorted from the breast tumor. Subset given: naive CD4+ T cells, CD4+CD45RA+CD25-. This receptor was identified in a female donor with breast cancer. The V gene is TRBV29-1, the J gene TRBJ2-3; the D gene is possibly TRBD1 (5 bases). This chain's CDR3 is CSVESRQGRNTQYF. The CDR3 region has the DNA TGCAGCGTTGAATCACGGCAGGGTAGGAATACGCAGTATTTT.